The 15 T cell receptor beta chains below come from one sample, sequenced in a study of regulatory T cells in long-lasting Graves disease (dated by TCRdb to the early 2020s). Library preparation was by multiplex PCR. The sequencer was an Illumina HiSeq 4000. iRepertoire HTBI primers and Arm-PCR amplification of CDR3 regions were used to construct TCR beta libraries. TCRdb reworked the public reads: Q25 trimming with fastp, MiXCR clone assembly, productive beta chains retained. When rows share a CDR3 protein, they turn into one entry using the most common DNA and genes. Across this sample there are some 340,000 distinct CDR3 sequences, with 20% to 25% seen only once. The ten largest clones take up roughly a quarter of the sample. The time point label, read with the paper, signifies: persistent/refractory GD, antithyroid drugs over 5 years with positive TRAb. RNA was extracted from PBMCs in TRIzol for both TCR sequencing and RNA sequencing.

The sequencing here drew on peripheral blood mononuclear cells (PBMCs), taken when the disease was refractory, from a patient treated with antithyroid drugs. These receptors all stem from a woman aged 40 to 49 with Graves disease. Donor details come from another sample of the same person, matched by shared clones.

This clonotype was counted between two and nine times. The rearrangement joins TRBV7-9 to TRBJ2-5, with no clear D. The V end was cut by 5 bases, the J end by 4 bases, with 11 bases between. The CDR3 is 13 amino acids. Germline CDR1 reads SEHNR; CDR2 reads FQNEAQ (reference sequence). The CDR3 nucleotides are TGTGCCAGCAGCCCCAGTGATTCAGAGACCCAGTACTTC. It yields the protein CASSPSDSETQYF.

This clonotype was counted between two and nine times. V gene TRBV7-9 combines with J gene TRBJ1-1, with D tentatively TRBD1 (5 bases). Germline V gene data show CDR1 as SEHNR and CDR2 as FQNEAQ (reference sequence). V lost 1 base, J lost 4 bases, and 13 bases lay in between. The CDR3 sequence is 15 residues long. CDR3 DNA sequence: TGTGCCAGCAGCTTAGGATTCAGGGATTCCACTGAAGCTTTCTTT. This codes for CASSLGFRDSTEAFF. Full variable domain (rest looked up from reference TRBV7-9 and TRBJ1-1): DTGVSQNPRHKITKRGQNVTFRCDPISEHNRLYWYRQTLGQGPEFLTYFQNEAQLEKSRLLSDRFSAERPKGSFSTLEIQRTEQGDSAMYLCASSLGFRDSTEAFFGQGTRLTVV.

The gene calls are TRBV3-1 and TRBJ2-2; D gene ambiguous. Germline V gene lookup returns CDR1 LGHDT and CDR2 YNNKEL (reference sequence). Trimming took off 4 bases at V and 6 bases at J, with 3 bases between the two ends. The CDR3 extends over 11 amino acids. The CDR3 DNA follows: TGTGCCAGCAGCCGGGCCGGGGAGCTGTTTTTT. Its translation: CASSRAGELFF.

The chain uses TRBV27 and TRBJ2-3; D possibly matches TRBD1 or TRBD2 (6 bases each). This CDR3 is 15 amino acids long. The germline V gene has CDR1 MNHEY and CDR2 SMNVEV (reference sequence). The ends were cut back, 6 bases at V and 3 bases at J, with 16 bases in the middle. The CDR3 region is CASSLMGGFTDTQYF. The CDR3 bases are TGTGCCAGCAGCCTGATGGGGGGCTTTACAGATACGCAGTATTTT.

This clonotype occurred a few times. The V and J genes are TRBV5-1 and TRBJ1-4, with TRBD1 matching over 10 bases. Germline V gene sequence: CDR1 SGHRS, CDR2 YFSETQ. V trimming: 0 bases; J trimming: 7 bases; junction bases outside the gene matches: 6. The CDR3 has 16 amino acids. CDR3 amino acids: CASSLAGDRGPEKLFF. The CDR3 nucleotides are TGCGCCAGCAGCTTGGCCGGGGACAGGGGACCTGAAAAACTGTTTTTT.

The genes are TRBV27 and TRBJ1-1; no firm D call. V gave up 1 base and J gave up 1 base, with 7 bases separating them. This CDR3 spans 14 amino acids. CDR1 is MNHEY, CDR2 SMNVEV, per germline (reference sequence). CDR3 DNA: TGTGCCAGCAGTTTATTTACAGCGAACACTGAAGCTTTCTTT. It codes for CASSLFTANTEAFF.

In this sample, this clonotype turned up once. This clone may be a read error of a much larger clone one base away. J is TRBJ2-5 and V is TRBV20-1; D assignment may be TRBD1 or TRBD2 (5 bases each). V dropped 7 bases and J dropped 1 base, with 7 bases sitting between them. Germline V lookup: CDR1 DFQATT, CDR2 SNEGSKA (reference sequence). This CDR3 has 11 residues. The CDR3 DNA reads as TGCAGTGTCGGGACCCAAGAGACCCAGTACTTC. This encodes CSVGTQETQYF.

In this sample, this clonotype turned up a few times. The rearrangement uses TRBV18 and TRBJ1-4, with D unresolved. The germline V gene encodes CDR1 KGHSH and CDR2 LQKENI. The CDR3 length is 12 residues. With 1 base removed from V and 8 bases from J, the gap between germline ends came to 5 bases. CDR3 protein: CASSPLHEKLFF. The CDR3 coding sequence is TGTGCCAGCTCACCACTTCACGAAAAACTGTTTTTT.

V usage is TRBV2 and J usage is TRBJ1-5, with D maybe TRBD1 (5 bases). The CDR3 runs to 13 residues. Germline CDR1 SNHLY, CDR2 FYNNEI. The V and J ends lost 4 bases and 1 base respectively, with 5 bases between them. This chain's CDR3 is CASSGQSNQPQHF. The CDR3 bases are TGTGCCAGCAGTGGACAGAGCAATCAGCCCCAGCATTTT.

This clonotype appeared many times. The rearrangement links TRBV2 to TRBJ2-6, with TRBD1 matching 8 bases. CDR1 is SNHLY and CDR2 is FYNNEI in the germline V gene. This CDR3 contains 15 residues. The V segment lost 7 bases and the J segment 3 bases; nucleotides outside the gene matches: 5. CDR3 sequence: CASTAGGSGANVLTF. The CDR3 DNA reads TGTGCCAGCACGGCAGGGGGCAGTGGGGCCAACGTCCTGACTTTC.

The table lists this clonotype with a count of one. The chain couples TRBV5-4 to TRBJ2-4; 14 nucleotides line up with TRBD2. The germline V gene encodes CDR1 SGHNT and CDR2 YYREEE (reference sequence). This CDR3 contains 16 residues. V lost 3 bases to trimming and J lost 5 bases; unmatched junction nucleotides: 4. CDR3 protein: CASSSGLAGVQNIQYF. In DNA form, the CDR3 reads TGTGCCAGCAGCTCGGGACTAGCGGGAGTGCAAAACATTCAGTACTTC.

This clonotype was seen only a few times. The chain combines TRBV7-2 with TRBJ2-5; possibly TRBD1 for D (5 bases). The germline gives CDR1 SGHTA, CDR2 FQGNSA. Trimming cost V 5 bases and J 0 bases, with 13 bases left between them. This CDR3 spans 15 amino acids. The CDR3 DNA follows: TGTGCCAGCAGCCGCCGTGGGGCGTACCAAGAGACCCAGTACTTC. Its translation: CASSRRGAYQETQYF.

Ten or more counts support this clonotype. The V gene is TRBV7-9, the J gene TRBJ2-5; 8 nucleotides match TRBD2. Trimming removed 4 bases from V and 5 bases from J; junction bases left unmatched: 6. Germline lookup yields CDR1 SEHNR and CDR2 FQNEAQ (reference sequence). The CDR3 runs 14 residues. The CDR3 region is CASSSWTSWETQYF. CDR3 bases: TGTGCCAGCAGCTCCTGGACTAGCTGGGAGACCCAGTACTTC.

This clonotype appeared a few times. The chain links TRBV28 to TRBJ2-4; the match to TRBD1 covers 9 bases. The CDR3 is 17 amino acids. J lost 0 bases, V lost 3 bases, and 6 bases had no gene match. In germline, CDR1 is MDHEN, CDR2 SYDVKM. The DNA for the CDR3 is TGTGCCAGCAGTTTCCCGGGACAGGGCAGAGCCAAAAACATTCAGTACTTC. The encoded protein is CASSFPGQGRAKNIQYF.

The CDR3 DNA follows: TGTGCCAGCAGTGAAGGGATGTTTTTCCCCTACGAGCAGTACTTC. Translating it yields CASSEGMFFPYEQYF. This chain links TRBV2 with TRBJ2-7; D gene ambiguous. From germline, CDR1 is SNHLY and CDR2 FYNNEI. The germline V and J ends were trimmed by 1 base and 2 bases, with 12 bases remaining between them. The length of the CDR3 is 15 residues. The full variable domain, its missing parts supplied by reference TRBV2 and TRBJ2-7, is EPEVTQTPSHQVTQMGQEVILRCVPISNHLYFYWYRQILGQKVEFLVSFYNNEISEKSEIFDDQFSVERPDGSNFTLKIRSTKLEDSAMYFCASSEGMFFPYEQYFGPGTRLTVT.